Below, 9 T cell receptor beta chains from the same sample are listed, as sequenced in a study of monozygotic twins with inflammatory bowel disease. With the 5' RACE reads reprocessed, TCRdb shows one record per CDR3 protein and no DNA. The sample holds 440,000 or so distinct CDR3 sequences. Sequenced input: blood. Every receptor here comes from a human donor with ulcerative colitis or Crohn's disease, or a healthy co-twin of an affected twin (not recorded which).

V and J are TRBV5-1 and TRBJ2-7; checking the TCRdb D call of TRBD1 is not possible without DNA. CDR3 length: 15 amino acids. CDR1 is SGHRS, CDR2 YFSETQ, per germline. The CDR3 region is CASSPGILKAYEQYF.

The rearrangement links TRBV28 to TRBJ1-5. This CDR3 contains 18 residues. Germline CDR1 and CDR2: MDHEN and SYDVKM. The CDR3: CASRIYLNGVDSNQPQHF. Drawing the rest from reference TRBV28 and TRBJ1-5, the complete variable domain is DVKVTQSSRYLVKRTGEKVFLECVQDMDHENMFWYRQDPGLGLRLIYFSYDVKMKEKGDIPEGYSVSREKKERFSLILESASTNQTSMYLCASRIYLNGVDSNQPQHFGDGTRLSIL.

The chain has TRBV29-1 and TRBJ1-4; TCRdb returns TRBD1, unconfirmable since there is no DNA. Per germline, CDR1 SQVTM and CDR2 ANQGSEA. CDR3 size: 14 residues. This CDR3 is CSVEGGPTNEKLFF.

This chain uses TRBV9 with TRBJ2-5; absent DNA, TCRdb's TRBD2 call cannot be checked. Germline V lookup: CDR1 SGDLS, CDR2 YYNGEE. There are 18 residues in the CDR3. The CDR3 loop reads CASSVGNSGGAVLETQYF.

The chain carries TRBV2 and TRBJ1-4; TCRdb designates TRBD1, a call that cannot be tested without DNA. The CDR3 contains 15 residues. Germline V gene sequence: CDR1 SNHLY, CDR2 FYNNEI. CDR3 region: CASRGTGGTNEKLFF.

The rearrangement links TRBV7-2 to TRBJ2-5; TCRdb names TRBD1, which stays unverified in the absence of DNA. Germline V lookup: CDR1 SGHTA, CDR2 FQGNSA. This CDR3 is 13 amino acids long. The CDR3: CASSPGDLETQYF.

This rearrangement joins TRBV5-1 to TRBJ2-2; the D call from TCRdb, TRBD2, cannot be confirmed without DNA. This CDR3 spans 15 amino acids. The germline V gene encodes CDR1 SGHRS and CDR2 YFSETQ. The CDR3 region is CASMSRIGTAGELFF.

This rearrangement joins TRBV5-6 to TRBJ2-2. The CDR3 contains 14 residues. Looked up from germline, CDR1 is SGHDT and CDR2 is YYEEEE. This CDR3 reads CASSLVMVTGELFF. Filled out from reference TRBV5-6 and TRBJ2-2, the complete variable domain reads DAGVTQSPTHLIKTRGQQVTLRCSPKSGHDTVSWYQQALGQGPQFIFQYYEEEERQRGNFPDRFSGHQFPNYSSELNVNALLLGDSALYLCASSLVMVTGELFFGEGSRLTVL.

Here the CDR3 reads CAISTIAGDYNEQFF. The chain joins TRBV10-3 to TRBJ2-1; TCRdb lists TRBD2, though no DNA is available to test this call. This CDR3 contains 15 residues. Germline CDR1 ENHRY, CDR2 SYGVKD.